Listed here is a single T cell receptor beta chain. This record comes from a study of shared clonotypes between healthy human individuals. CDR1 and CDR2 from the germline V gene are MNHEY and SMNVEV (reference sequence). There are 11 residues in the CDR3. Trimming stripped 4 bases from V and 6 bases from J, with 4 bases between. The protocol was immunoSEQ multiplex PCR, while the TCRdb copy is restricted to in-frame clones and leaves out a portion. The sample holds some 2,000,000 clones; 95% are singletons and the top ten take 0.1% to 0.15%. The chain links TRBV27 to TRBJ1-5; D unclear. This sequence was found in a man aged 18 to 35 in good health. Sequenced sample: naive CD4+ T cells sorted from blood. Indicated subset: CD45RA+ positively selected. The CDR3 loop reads CASSCCQPQHF. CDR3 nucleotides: TGTGCCAGCAGTTGCTGTCAGCCCCAGCATTTT.